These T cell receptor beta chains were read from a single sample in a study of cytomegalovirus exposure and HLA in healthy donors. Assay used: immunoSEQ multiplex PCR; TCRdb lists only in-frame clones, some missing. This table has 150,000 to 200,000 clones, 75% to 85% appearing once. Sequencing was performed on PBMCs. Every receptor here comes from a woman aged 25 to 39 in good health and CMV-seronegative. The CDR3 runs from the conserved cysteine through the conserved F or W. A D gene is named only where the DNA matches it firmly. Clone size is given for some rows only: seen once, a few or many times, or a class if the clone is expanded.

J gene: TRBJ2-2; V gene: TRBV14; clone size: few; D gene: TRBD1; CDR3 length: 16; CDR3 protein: CASSPQGAVRTGELFF; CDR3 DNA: TGTGCCAGCAGCCCACAGGGGGCTGTGAGGACCGGGGAGCTGTTTTTT
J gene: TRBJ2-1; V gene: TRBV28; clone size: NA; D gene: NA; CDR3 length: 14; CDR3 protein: CASSLTMDSNEQFF; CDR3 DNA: TGTGCCAGCAGCCTTACCATGGACAGCAATGAGCAGTTCTTC
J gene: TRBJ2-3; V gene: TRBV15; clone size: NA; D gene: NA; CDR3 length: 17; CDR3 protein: CATSSRRLRFSTDTQYF; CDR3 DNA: TGTGCCACCAGCAGCCGACGACTAAGATTCAGCACAGATACGCAGTATTTT
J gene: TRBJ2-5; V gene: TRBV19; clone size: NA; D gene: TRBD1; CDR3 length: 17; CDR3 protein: CASSIEGQEAPVGEQYF; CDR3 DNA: TGTGCCAGTAGTATAGAGGGACAGGAGGCCCCGGTGGGAGAGCAGTACTTC
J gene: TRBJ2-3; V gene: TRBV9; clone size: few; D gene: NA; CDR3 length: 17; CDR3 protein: CASSLNTRGGVTDTQYF; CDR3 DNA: TGTGCCAGCAGCTTAAACACCAGGGGAGGGGTCACAGATACGCAGTATTTT
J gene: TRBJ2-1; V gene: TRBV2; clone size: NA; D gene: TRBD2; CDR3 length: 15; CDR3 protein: CASSGLAGKGYEQFF; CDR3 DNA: TGTGCCAGCAGCGGACTAGCGGGAAAGGGCTATGAGCAGTTCTTC
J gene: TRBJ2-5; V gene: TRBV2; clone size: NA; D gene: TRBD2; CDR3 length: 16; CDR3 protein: CASSGSGGILQETQYF; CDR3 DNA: TGTGCCAGCAGTGGTAGCGGGGGGATCCTACAAGAGACCCAGTACTTC
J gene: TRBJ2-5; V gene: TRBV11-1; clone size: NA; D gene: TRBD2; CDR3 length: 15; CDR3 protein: CASGLAGANQETQYF; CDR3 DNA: TGTGCCAGCGGATTAGCGGGAGCAAACCAAGAGACCCAGTACTTC
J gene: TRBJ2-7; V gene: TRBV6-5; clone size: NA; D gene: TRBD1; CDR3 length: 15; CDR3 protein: CASSYSRQGIHEQYF; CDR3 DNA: TGTGCCAGCAGTTACTCGAGACAGGGGATCCACGAGCAGTACTTC
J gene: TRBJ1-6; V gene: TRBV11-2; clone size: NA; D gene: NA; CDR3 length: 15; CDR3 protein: CASSFDTSYNSPLHF; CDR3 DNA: TGTGCCAGCAGCTTCGACACCTCCTATAATTCACCCCTCCACTTT
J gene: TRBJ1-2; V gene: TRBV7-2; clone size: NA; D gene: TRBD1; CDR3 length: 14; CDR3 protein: CASSLEGQVYGYTF; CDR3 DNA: TGTGCCAGCAGCTTAGAAGGACAGGTCTATGGCTACACCTTC
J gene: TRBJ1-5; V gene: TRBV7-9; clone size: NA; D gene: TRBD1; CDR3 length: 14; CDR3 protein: CASSPIAGTGPQHF; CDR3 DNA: TGTGCCAGCAGCCCGATCGCTGGGACAGGGCCCCAGCATTTT
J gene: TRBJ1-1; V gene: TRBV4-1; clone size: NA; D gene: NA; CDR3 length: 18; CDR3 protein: CASSQDPAGTGVRAEAFF; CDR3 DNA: TGCGCCAGCAGCCAAGACCCAGCCGGTACGGGGGTTCGGGCTGAAGCTTTCTTT
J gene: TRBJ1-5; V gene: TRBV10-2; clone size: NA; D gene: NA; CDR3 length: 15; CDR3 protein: CASSREGQIHQPQHF; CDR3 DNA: TGCGCCAGCAGTAGAGAGGGCCAAATCCATCAGCCCCAGCATTTT
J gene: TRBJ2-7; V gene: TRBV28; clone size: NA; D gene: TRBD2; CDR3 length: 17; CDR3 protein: CASRQGLAGGSAYEQYF; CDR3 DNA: TGTGCCAGCAGACAGGGACTAGCGGGAGGTTCTGCCTACGAGCAGTACTTC
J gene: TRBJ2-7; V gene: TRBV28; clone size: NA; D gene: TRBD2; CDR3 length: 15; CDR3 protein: CASSSASGRAYEQYF; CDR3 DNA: TGTGCCAGCAGTTCCGCTAGCGGGAGGGCCTACGAGCAGTACTTC
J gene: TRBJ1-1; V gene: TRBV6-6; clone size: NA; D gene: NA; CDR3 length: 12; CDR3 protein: CASFGNGPEAFF; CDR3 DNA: TGTGCCAGCTTTGGTAATGGGCCTGAAGCTTTCTTT
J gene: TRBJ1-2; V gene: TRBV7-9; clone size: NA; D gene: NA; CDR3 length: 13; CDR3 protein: CSSSKGQRAGYTF; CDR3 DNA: TGTTCCAGCAGTAAGGGACAAAGGGCTGGCTACACCTTC
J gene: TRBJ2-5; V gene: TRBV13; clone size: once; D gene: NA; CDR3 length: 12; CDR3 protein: CASSTGKETQYF; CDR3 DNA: TGTGCCAGCAGCACAGGGAAAGAGACCCAGTACTTC
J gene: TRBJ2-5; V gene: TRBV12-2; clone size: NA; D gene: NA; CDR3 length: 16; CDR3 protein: CASRLLAGAFQETQYF; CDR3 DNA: TGTGCAAGTCGCTTACTAGCGGGGGCTTTCCAAGAGACCCAGTACTTC
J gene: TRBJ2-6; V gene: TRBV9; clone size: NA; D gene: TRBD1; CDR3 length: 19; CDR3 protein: CASSLRTGGASSGANVLTF; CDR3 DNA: TGTGCCAGCAGCCTCAGGACAGGGGGCGCGAGCTCTGGGGCCAACGTCCTGACTTTC
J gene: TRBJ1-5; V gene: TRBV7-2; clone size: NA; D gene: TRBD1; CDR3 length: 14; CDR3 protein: CASSLQGGNQPQHF; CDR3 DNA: TGTGCCAGCAGCTTACAGGGGGGCAATCAGCCCCAGCATTTT
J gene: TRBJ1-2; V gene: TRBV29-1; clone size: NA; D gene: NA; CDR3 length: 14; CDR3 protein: CSVRRDSPNYGYTF; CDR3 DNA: TGCAGCGTCAGACGGGACTCACCCAACTATGGCTACACCTTC
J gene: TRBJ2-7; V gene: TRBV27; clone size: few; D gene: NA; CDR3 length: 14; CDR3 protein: CASSLSAHQYEQYF; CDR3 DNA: TGTGCCAGCAGTTTATCGGCCCACCAATACGAGCAGTACTTC
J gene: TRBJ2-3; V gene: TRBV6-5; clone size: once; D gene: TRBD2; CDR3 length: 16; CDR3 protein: CASSYKAGGDTDTQYF; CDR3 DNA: TGTGCCAGCAGTTACAAAGCCGGGGGGGACACAGATACGCAGTATTTT
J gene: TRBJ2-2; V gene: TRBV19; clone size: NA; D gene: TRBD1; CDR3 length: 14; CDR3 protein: CASSIGGGHGELFF; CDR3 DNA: TGTGCCAGTAGTATAGGAGGGGGCCACGGGGAGCTGTTTTTT
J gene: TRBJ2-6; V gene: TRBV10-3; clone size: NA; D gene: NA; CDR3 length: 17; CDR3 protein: CAISEAGRSAGANVLTF; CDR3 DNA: TGTGCCATCAGTGAAGCAGGGAGGTCGGCCGGGGCCAACGTCCTGACTTTC
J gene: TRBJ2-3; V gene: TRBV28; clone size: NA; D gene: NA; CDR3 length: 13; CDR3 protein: CATRVDSADTQYF; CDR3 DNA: TGTGCCACCCGGGTAGACAGCGCAGATACGCAGTATTTT
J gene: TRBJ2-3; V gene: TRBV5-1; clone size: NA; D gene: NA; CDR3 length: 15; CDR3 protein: CASSLAGTSTDTQYF; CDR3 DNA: TGCGCCAGCAGCTTAGCAGGAACTAGCACAGATACGCAGTATTTT
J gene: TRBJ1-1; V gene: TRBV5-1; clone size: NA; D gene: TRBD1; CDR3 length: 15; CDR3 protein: CASSLGGTAGTEAFF; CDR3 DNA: TGCGCCAGCAGCTTGGGAGGGACAGCAGGCACTGAAGCTTTCTTT
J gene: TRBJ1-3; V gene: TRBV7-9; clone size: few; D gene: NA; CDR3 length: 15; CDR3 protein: CASSPTTVAGNTIYF; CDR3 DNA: TGTGCCAGCAGCCCGACGACAGTAGCTGGAAACACCATATATTTT
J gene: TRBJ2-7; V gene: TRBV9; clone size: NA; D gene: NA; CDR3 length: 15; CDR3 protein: CASSVGQGQIYEQYF; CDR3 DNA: TGTGCCAGCAGCGTAGGGCAGGGTCAGATCTACGAGCAGTACTTC
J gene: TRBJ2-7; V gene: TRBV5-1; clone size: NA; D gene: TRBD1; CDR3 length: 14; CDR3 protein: CASSPGQGPYEQYF; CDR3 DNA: TGCGCCAGCAGCCCTGGACAGGGTCCCTACGAGCAGTACTTC
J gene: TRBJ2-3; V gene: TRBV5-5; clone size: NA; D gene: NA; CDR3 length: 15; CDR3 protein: CASSTPGLDTDTQYF; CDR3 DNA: TGTGCCAGCAGCACACCGGGACTTGACACAGATACGCAGTATTTT
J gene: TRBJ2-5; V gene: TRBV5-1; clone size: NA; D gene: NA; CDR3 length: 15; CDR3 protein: CASSLVAVPQETQYF; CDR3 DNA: TGCGCCAGCAGCTTAGTAGCGGTGCCTCAAGAGACCCAGTACTTC
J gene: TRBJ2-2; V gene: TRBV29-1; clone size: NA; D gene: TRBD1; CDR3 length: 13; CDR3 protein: CSVDQGAAGELFF; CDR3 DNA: TGCAGCGTTGACCAGGGGGCGGCCGGGGAGCTGTTTTTT
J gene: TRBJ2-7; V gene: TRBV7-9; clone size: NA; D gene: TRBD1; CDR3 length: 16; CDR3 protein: CASSLSFQGALGEQYF; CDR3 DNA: TGTGCCAGCAGCTTAAGTTTTCAGGGGGCGTTGGGCGAGCAGTACTTC
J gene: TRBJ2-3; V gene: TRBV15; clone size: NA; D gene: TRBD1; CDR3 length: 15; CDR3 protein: CATSRRDRGADTQYF; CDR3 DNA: TGTGCCACCAGCAGGAGGGACAGGGGCGCAGATACGCAGTATTTT
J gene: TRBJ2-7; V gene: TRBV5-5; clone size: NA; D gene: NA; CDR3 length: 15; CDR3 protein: CASSLTTGIFLEQYF; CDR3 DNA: TGTGCCAGCAGTTTGACCACAGGGATATTCCTCGAGCAGTACTTC
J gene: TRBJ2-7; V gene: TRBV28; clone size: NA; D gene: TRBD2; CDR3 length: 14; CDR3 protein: CASRPLAGTYEQYF; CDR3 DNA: TGTGCCAGCAGACCCCTAGCGGGCACCTACGAGCAGTACTTC
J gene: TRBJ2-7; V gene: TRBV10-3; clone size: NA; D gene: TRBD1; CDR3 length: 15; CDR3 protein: CAISEGGDRGYEQYF; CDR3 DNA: TGTGCCATCAGTGAAGGCGGGGACAGGGGCTACGAGCAGTACTTC
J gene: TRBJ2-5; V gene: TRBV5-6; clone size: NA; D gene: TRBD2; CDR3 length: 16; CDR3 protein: CASSSPGLAGVETQYF; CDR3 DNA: TGTGCCAGCAGCTCCCCGGGACTAGCGGGGGTAGAGACCCAGTACTTC
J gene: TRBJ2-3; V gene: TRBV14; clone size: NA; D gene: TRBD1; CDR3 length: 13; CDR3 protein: CASRGQGADTQYF; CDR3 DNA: TGTGCCAGCAGGGGACAGGGGGCAGATACGCAGTATTTT
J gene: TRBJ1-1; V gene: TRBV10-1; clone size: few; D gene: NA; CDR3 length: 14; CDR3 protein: CASSDYSMNTEAFF; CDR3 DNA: TGCGCCAGCAGTGATTACAGCATGAACACTGAAGCTTTCTTT
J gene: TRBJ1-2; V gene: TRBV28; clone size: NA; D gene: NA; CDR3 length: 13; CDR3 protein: CASAHILYYGYTF; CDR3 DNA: TGTGCCAGCGCTCATATATTATACTATGGCTACACCTTT
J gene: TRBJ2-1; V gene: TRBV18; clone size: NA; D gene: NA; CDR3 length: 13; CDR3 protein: CASSPVSYNEQFF; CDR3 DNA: TGTGCCAGCTCCCCGGTCTCCTACAATGAGCAGTTCTTC
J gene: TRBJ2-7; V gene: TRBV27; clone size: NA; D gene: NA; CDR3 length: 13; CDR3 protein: CASRPTGSSEQYF; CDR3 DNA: TGTGCCAGCAGGCCCACGGGGTCCAGCGAGCAGTACTTC
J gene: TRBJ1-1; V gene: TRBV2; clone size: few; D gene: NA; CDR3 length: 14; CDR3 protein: CASRGTGISSITFF; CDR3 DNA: TGTGCCAGCAGGGGAACCGGGATATCCTCAATCACTTTCTTT
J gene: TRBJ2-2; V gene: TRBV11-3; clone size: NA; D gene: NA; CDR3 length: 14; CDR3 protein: CASSLGQNTGELFF; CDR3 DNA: TGTGCCAGCAGCTTAGGACAGAACACCGGGGAGCTGTTTTTT
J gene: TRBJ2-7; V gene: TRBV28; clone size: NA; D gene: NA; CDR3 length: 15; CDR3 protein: CASSYNRAASYEQYF; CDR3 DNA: TGTGCCAGCAGTTATAACAGGGCTGCTTCCTACGAGCAGTACTTC
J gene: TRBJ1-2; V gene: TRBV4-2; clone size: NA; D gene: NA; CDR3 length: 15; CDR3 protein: CASSRPGQGLYGYTF; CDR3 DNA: TGTGCCAGCAGCCGGCCTGGCCAGGGGCTTTATGGCTACACCTTC